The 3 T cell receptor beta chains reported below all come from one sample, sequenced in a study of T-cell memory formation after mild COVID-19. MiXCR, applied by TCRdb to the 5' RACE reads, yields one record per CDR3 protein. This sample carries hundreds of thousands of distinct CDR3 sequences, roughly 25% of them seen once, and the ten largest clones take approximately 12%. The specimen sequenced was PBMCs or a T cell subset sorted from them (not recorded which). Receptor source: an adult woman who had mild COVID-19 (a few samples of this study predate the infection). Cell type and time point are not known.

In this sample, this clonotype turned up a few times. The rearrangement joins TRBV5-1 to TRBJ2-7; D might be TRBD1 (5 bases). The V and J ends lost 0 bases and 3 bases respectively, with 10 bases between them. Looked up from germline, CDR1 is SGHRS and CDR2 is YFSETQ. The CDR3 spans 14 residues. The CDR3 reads CASSLGGANYEQYF. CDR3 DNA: TGCGCCAGCAGCTTGGGTGGGGCGAACTACGAGCAGTACTTC.

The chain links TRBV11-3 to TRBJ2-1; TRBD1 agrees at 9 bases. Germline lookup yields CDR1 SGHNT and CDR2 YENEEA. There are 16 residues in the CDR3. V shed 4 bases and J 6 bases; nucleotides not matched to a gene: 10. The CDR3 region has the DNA TGTGCCAGCAGCTCCCGGGACAGGGTCGAAGGCAATGAGCAGTTCTTC. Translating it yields CASSSRDRVEGNEQFF.

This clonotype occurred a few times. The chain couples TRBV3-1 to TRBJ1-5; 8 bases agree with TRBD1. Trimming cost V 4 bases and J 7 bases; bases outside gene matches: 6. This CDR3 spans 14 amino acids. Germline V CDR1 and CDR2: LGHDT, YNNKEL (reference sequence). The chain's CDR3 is CASSPPGGGQPQHF. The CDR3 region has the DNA TGTGCCAGCAGCCCTCCAGGGGGCGGCCAGCCCCAGCATTTT.